Following are 26 T cell receptor beta chains from one sample sequenced in a study of T cell responses to AZD1222 COVID-19 vaccine (dated by TCRdb to the early 2020s). Receptor amplification or capture employed the immunoSEQ multiplex PCR assay. This is the immuneACCESS table as TCRdb keeps it, with only in-frame sequences that have V and J called. A part of the clones is gone; compared with another copy, unresolved V genes explain less than half, and the rest is unexplained. The sample table records 120,000 to 150,000 clones; around nine tenths of these occur just once. The top ten clonotypes cover approximately 3.7% of the sample. The time point label, as the study defines it: about 28 days (+/-7) after the second vaccine dose. The material was peripheral blood, obtained 28 days after the second AZD1222 dose. These receptors were collected from an adult who received the AZD1222 COVID-19 vaccine.

The J gene is TRBJ1-4, the V gene TRBV9; D uncertain. The CDR3 totals 14 residues. V lost 4 bases and J lost 3, with 10 bases in between. CDR1 and CDR2 from the germline V gene are SGDLS and YYNGEE. In nucleotides, the CDR3 is TGTGCCAGCAGCAAGGGTGGGGCTAATGAAAAACTGTTTTTT. Translated: CASSKGGANEKLFF.

The V gene is TRBV28, the J gene TRBJ2-7, with D maybe TRBD1 (6 bases). The CDR3 loop spans 14 amino acids. The ends were cut back, 2 bases at V and 3 bases at J, with 11 bases in the middle. From germline, CDR1 is MDHEN and CDR2 SYDVKM. CDR3 sequence (DNA): TGTGCCAGCAGTTTACCCGACAGGAGCTACGAGCAGTACTTC. Encoded protein: CASSLPDRSYEQYF.

This chain connects TRBV3-1 (or the pseudogene TRBV3-2) to TRBJ2-1; 16 bases are shared with TRBD2. Germline CDR1 LGHDT, CDR2 YNNKEL (reference sequence). The CDR3 contains 16 residues. Trimming removed 4 bases from V and 10 bases from J; junction bases left unmatched: 7. CDR3 nucleotides: TGTGCCAGCAGCCTCCTTCCGGGACTAGCGGGGGGGGAGCAGTTCTTC. Translating it yields CASSLLPGLAGGEQFF.

This rearrangement joins TRBV6-6 to TRBJ2-7; D ambiguous. The V and J ends lost 0 bases and 3 bases respectively, with 12 bases between them. Per germline, CDR1 MNHNY and CDR2 SVGAGI (reference sequence). The CDR3 is 15 amino acids. CDR3 residues: CASSYSPARDYEQYF. As DNA, the CDR3 is TGTGCCAGCAGTTACTCGCCCGCCAGAGACTACGAGCAGTACTTC.

V gene TRBV3-1 (or the pseudogene TRBV3-2) combines with J gene TRBJ1-1, with a possible D match to TRBD1 (5 bases). The length of the CDR3 is 15 residues. The V gene's germline CDR1 is LGHDT and CDR2 YNNKEL (reference sequence). V was pared by 1 base and J by 5 bases, with 14 bases between. CDR3 coding DNA: TGTGCCAGCAGCCAAGGGGGGGGAAGGCGTACTGAAGCTTTCTTT. This translates into CASSQGGGRRTEAFF.

CDR3 residues: CASSLVDRAGDTQYF. CDR3 nucleotides: TGTGCCAGCAGCCTCGTTGACAGGGCCGGAGATACGCAGTATTTT. The V and J genes are TRBV5-6 and TRBJ2-3; TRBD1 matches 7 bases. V trimming: 4 bases; J trimming: 5 bases; junction bases outside the gene matches: 10. The CDR3 length is 15 residues. Germline V CDR1 and CDR2: SGHDT, YYEEEE.

The genes are TRBV3-1 (or the pseudogene TRBV3-2) and TRBJ2-5; maybe TRBD2 (5 bases). The CDR3 consists of 13 residues. Germline V lookup: CDR1 LGHDT, CDR2 YNNKEL (reference sequence). Trimming shortened V by 3 bases and J by 6 bases, and 11 bases separated the two germline ends. DNA of the CDR3: TGTGCCAGCAGCCAGACCGGGATGAAGACCCAGTACTTC. This sequence encodes CASSQTGMKTQYF.

This chain uses TRBV6-5 with TRBJ2-7, with D tentatively TRBD1 (6 bases). V was trimmed by 6 bases and J by 3 bases, leaving 21 bases between them. Per germline, CDR1 MNHEY and CDR2 SVGAGI. This CDR3 is 16 amino acids long. The CDR3 region is CASSYKTGNIGYEQYF. The DNA for the CDR3 is TGTGCCAGCAGCTACAAGACAGGTAACATAGGCTACGAGCAGTACTTC.

The gene calls are TRBV19 and TRBJ2-3; 14 bases line up with TRBD2. The CDR3 length is 16 residues. With 10 bases clipped from V and 5 bases from J, the junction kept 11 bases outside the gene matches. Germline CDR1 and CDR2: LNHDA and SQIVND (reference sequence). The CDR3 sequence: CATKGTGLAGEDTQYF. Here the CDR3 DNA reads TGTGCCACCAAGGGGACGGGACTAGCGGGAGAAGATACGCAGTATTTT. The entire variable domain, with the rest obtained from reference TRBV19 and TRBJ2-3, is as follows: DGGITQSPKYLFRKEGQNVTLSCEQNLNHDAMYWYRQDPGQGLRLIYYSQIVNDFQKGDIAEGYSVSREKKESFPLTVTSAQKNPTAFYLCATKGTGLAGEDTQYFGPGTRLTVL.

This clone has just one count. This chain connects TRBV19 to TRBJ2-2; 9 bases agree with TRBD1. The CDR3 sequence is 15 residues long. The germline gives CDR1 LNHDA, CDR2 SQIVND (reference sequence). The V and J ends lost 8 bases and 4 bases, in that order; junction bases with no gene match: 8. The CDR3: CASQNRGRSTGELFF. The DNA of the CDR3 is TGTGCCAGTCAAAACAGGGGGCGCAGCACCGGGGAGCTGTTTTTT.

The genes are TRBV18 and TRBJ1-4, with 9 bases matching TRBD1. The germline V gene has CDR1 KGHSH and CDR2 LQKENI. This CDR3 contains 15 residues. V shed 2 bases, J shed 8 bases, and the junction held 6 bases outside the gene matches. CDR3 in amino acids: CASSPGTGIFEKLFF. CDR3 bases: TGTGCCAGCTCACCAGGGACAGGGATTTTCGAAAAACTGTTTTTT.

The chain carries TRBV29-1 and TRBJ2-5; D is undetermined. The CDR3 is made up of 13 amino acids. Germline V CDR1 and CDR2: SQVTM, ANQGSEA. V was pared by 4 bases and J by 3 bases, with 12 bases between. The CDR3 DNA reads as TGCAGCGTTGCCGAGACCAAGGAAGAGACCCAGTACTTC. It encodes CSVAETKEETQYF.

This sequence joins TRBV9 and TRBJ1-5, with 9 bases fitting TRBD1. V lost 2 bases to trimming and J lost 5 bases; unmatched junction nucleotides: 5. CDR1 and CDR2 (germline): SGDLS, YYNGEE. This CDR3 region has 15 residues. In DNA form, the CDR3 reads TGTGCCAGCAGCGTTGGGGGACAGGGACATCAGCCCCAGCATTTT. Protein: CASSVGGQGHQPQHF.

The DNA for the CDR3 is TGTGCCAGCAGCCAGCTACCCGGACAGAACTACGAGCAGTACTTC. It is translated as CASSQLPGQNYEQYF. The chain joins TRBV3-1 (or the pseudogene TRBV3-2) to TRBJ2-7, with D possibly being TRBD1 (6 bases). The ends were cut back, 3 bases at V and 3 bases at J, with 15 bases in the middle. Per the germline V gene, CDR1 is LGHDT and CDR2 is YNNKEL (reference sequence). This CDR3 has 15 amino acids.

The chain links TRBV14 to TRBJ1-2; 7 bases align to TRBD1. The trim removed 0 bases at V and 3 bases at J, leaving 4 bases unmatched. Germline CDR1 reads SGHDN; CDR2 reads FVKESK. The CDR3 extends over 15 amino acids. CDR3 bases: TGTGCCAGCAGCCAAGAACAGGGGATTCACTATGGCTACACCTTC. Translating it yields CASSQEQGIHYGYTF. Drawing the rest from reference TRBV14 and TRBJ1-2, the complete variable domain is EAGVTQFPSHSVIEKGQTVTLRCDPISGHDNLYWYRRVMGKEIKFLLHFVKESKQDESGMPNNRFLAERTGGTYSTLKVQPAELEDSGVYFCASSQEQGIHYGYTFGSGTRLTVV.

The rearrangement uses TRBV5-1 and TRBJ1-6; no firm D call. V was shortened by 1 base and J by 6 bases, with 5 bases between the two germline ends. The CDR3 has 13 residues. CDR1 SGHRS and CDR2 YFSETQ come from the germline V gene. The CDR3 coding sequence is TGCGCCAGCAGCTTGACAGCTAATTCACCCCTCCACTTT. It is translated as CASSLTANSPLHF. The complete variable domain, with remaining parts taken from reference TRBV5-1 and TRBJ1-6, reads KAGVTQTPRYLIKTRGQQVTLSCSPISGHRSVSWYQQTPGQGLQFLFEYFSETQRNKGNFPGRFSGRQFSNSRSEMNVSTLELGDSALYLCASSLTANSPLHFGNGTRLTVT.

The gene calls are TRBV27 and TRBJ1-5; the D is unclear. In germline, CDR1 is MNHEY, CDR2 SMNVEV (reference sequence). Trimming removed 2 bases at V and 4 bases at J, with 15 bases between. The CDR3 has 16 residues. The CDR3 sequence is CASSLPLGQRNQPQHF. The CDR3, as DNA: TGTGCCAGCAGTTTACCACTAGGGCAACGTAATCAGCCCCAGCATTTT.

The genes are TRBV3-1 (or the pseudogene TRBV3-2) and TRBJ2-1; the D gene is possibly TRBD1 (6 bases). This CDR3 spans 15 amino acids. Trimming cost V 0 bases and J 3 bases, with 9 bases left between them. Germline V gene sequence: CDR1 LGHDT, CDR2 YNNKEL (reference sequence). CDR3 region: CASSQDTGHYNEQFF. The CDR3 DNA is TGTGCCAGCAGCCAAGATACGGGACACTACAATGAGCAGTTCTTC.

The V gene is TRBV6-5, the J gene TRBJ2-7, with D possibly TRBD2 on 5 matching bases. Trimming cost V 6 bases and J 5 bases, with 17 bases left between them. The CDR3 covers 14 residues. The V gene's germline CDR1 is MNHEY and CDR2 SVGAGI. CDR3 in DNA: TGTGCCAGCAGACCCACTAGATTGAGGAACGAGCAGTACTTC. Translating gives CASRPTRLRNEQYF.

The chain couples TRBV2 to TRBJ2-6; 7 positions agree with TRBD1. With 8 bases clipped from V and 0 bases from J, the junction kept 4 bases outside the gene matches. The CDR3 runs to 15 residues. The V gene's germline CDR1 is SNHLY and CDR2 FYNNEI. The CDR3 nucleotides read TGTGCCAGCCAGTGGGACAGCTCTGGGGCCAACGTCCTGACTTTC. This translates into CASQWDSSGANVLTF. The variable domain in full, with the rest retrieved from reference TRBV2 and TRBJ2-6, is EPEVTQTPSHQVTQMGQEVILRCVPISNHLYFYWYRQILGQKVEFLVSFYNNEISEKSEIFDDQFSVERPDGSNFTLKIRSTKLEDSAMYFCASQWDSSGANVLTFGAGSRLTVL.

This rearrangement joins TRBV13 to TRBJ2-1; no firm D call. This CDR3 has 14 residues. V was pared by 1 base and J by 10 bases, with 14 bases between. The germline CDR1 and CDR2 sequences are PRHDT and FYEKMQ (reference sequence). The CDR3 sequence is CASSLAQIRFEQFF. DNA for the CDR3: TGTGCCAGCAGCTTAGCCCAAATAAGATTCGAGCAGTTCTTC.

This clone was seen only a few times. The chain uses TRBV12-3 or TRBV12-4 and TRBJ1-2; possible D gene TRBD1, 6 bases. The CDR3 has 12 residues. Trimming pared 6 bases from V and 11 bases from J, leaving 16 bases between. In nucleotides, the CDR3 is TGTGCCAGCAGACGAGAGGGGGACAAGTACACCTTC. Translation gives CASRREGDKYTF.

The chain is built from TRBV5-4 and TRBJ2-7; 9 positions agree with TRBD2. Unmatched junction bases numbered 6, after V lost 0 bases and J lost 5 bases. Germline values: CDR1 SGHNT, CDR2 YYREEE (reference sequence). The CDR3 sequence is 15 residues long. The CDR3 here is CASSLARTSDDEQYF. In DNA, the CDR3 is TGTGCCAGCAGCTTGGCGCGGACTAGCGACGACGAGCAGTACTTC.

Only one count was recorded for this clone. A read error may produce the germline difference seen at one junction end. The chain employs TRBV7-7 and TRBJ2-2; D not certain. CDR1 is SSHAT and CDR2 is FNYEAQ in the germline V gene (reference sequence). The CDR3 is 13 amino acids. The CDR3 loop reads CASSSTVTGELFF. For the CDR3, the DNA is TGTGCTAGCAGCTCCACAGTCACCGGGGAGCTGTTTTTT.

The chain joins TRBV4-3 to TRBJ2-7; D unresolved. Germline V gene sequence: CDR1 LGHNA, CDR2 YSLEER. The CDR3 is 15 amino acids. Trimming took 1 base from V and 0 from J, leaving 10 bases between them. The CDR3 nucleotides read TGCGCCAGCAGCCAAGCGGTCCTCGGCTCCTACGAGCAGTACTTC. This gives the protein CASSQAVLGSYEQYF.

The CDR3 reads CASSITGGLYEQYF. As DNA, the CDR3 is TGTGCCAGCAGCATCACAGGGGGCCTCTACGAGCAGTACTTC. This chain joins TRBV13 and TRBJ2-7, with TRBD1 matching 9 bases. Germline V CDR1 and CDR2: PRHDT, FYEKMQ (reference sequence). The CDR3 loop spans 14 amino acids. The V gene end was trimmed by 5 bases and the J gene end by 3 bases; junction bases not matched to a gene: 5.